This TCR beta chain comes out of a study of Ad26.COV2.S vaccination and SARS-CoV-2 variants. Study-wide context: Among those in the COV1001 Ad26.COV2.S trial arm was the donor.

The study's findings and limits: It is possible that the TCR breadth and depth analyses underestimated the total T cell responses.

From germline, CDR1 is MNHEY and CDR2 SMNVEV (reference sequence). With 6 bases removed from V and 8 bases from J, the gap between germline ends came to 11 bases. This CDR3 spans 12 amino acids. About this clone: Its antigen is unknown.

Repertoires were generated with immunoSEQ multiplex PCR, while TCRdb's copy carries only in-frame clones and drops some. The table has 350,000 to 500,000 clones, 90% seen once. Treatment in this sample: around 19 received Ad26.COV2.S at low or high dose, single or two shots; roughly 5 received placebo; per-sample allocation not given. Samples came from day 63 after the first vaccine or placebo injection. This chain joins TRBV27 and TRBJ2-1, with D unresolved. Sequencing was performed on peripheral blood, taken in a trial of Ad26.COV2.S vaccine versus placebo. The clonotype originates from a person aged 18-60 years who received the Ad26.COV2.S COVID-19 vaccine or a placebo. Here the CDR3 reads CASRIGSHEQFF. The CDR3 DNA is TGTGCCAGCAGAATAGGGTCTCATGAGCAGTTCTTC.